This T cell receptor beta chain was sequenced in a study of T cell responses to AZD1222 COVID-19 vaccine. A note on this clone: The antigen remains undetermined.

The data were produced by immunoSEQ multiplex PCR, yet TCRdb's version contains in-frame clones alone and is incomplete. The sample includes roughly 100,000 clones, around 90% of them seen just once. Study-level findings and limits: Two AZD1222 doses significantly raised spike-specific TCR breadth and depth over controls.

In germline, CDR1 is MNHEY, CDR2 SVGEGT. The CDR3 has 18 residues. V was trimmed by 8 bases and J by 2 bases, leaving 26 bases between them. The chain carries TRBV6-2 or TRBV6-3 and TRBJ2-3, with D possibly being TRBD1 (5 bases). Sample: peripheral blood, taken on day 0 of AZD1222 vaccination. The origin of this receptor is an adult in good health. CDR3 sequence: CASGRPGITAFSTDTQYF. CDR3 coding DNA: TGTGCCAGCGGCCGACCAGGGATCACAGCGTTCTCCACAGATACGCAGTATTTT.